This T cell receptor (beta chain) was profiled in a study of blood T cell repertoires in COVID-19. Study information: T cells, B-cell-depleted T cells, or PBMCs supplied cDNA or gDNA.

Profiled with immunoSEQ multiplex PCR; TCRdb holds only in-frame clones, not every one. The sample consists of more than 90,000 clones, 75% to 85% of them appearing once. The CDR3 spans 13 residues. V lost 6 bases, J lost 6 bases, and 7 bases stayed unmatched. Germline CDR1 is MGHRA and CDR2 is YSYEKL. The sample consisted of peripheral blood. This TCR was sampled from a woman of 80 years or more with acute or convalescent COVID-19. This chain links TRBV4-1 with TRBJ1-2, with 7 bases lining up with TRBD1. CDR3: CASRQTGTHGYTF. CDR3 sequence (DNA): TGCGCCAGCAGGCAGACAGGGACCCATGGCTACACCTTC.